These T cell receptor beta chains were read from a single sample in a study of blood T cell repertoires in COVID-19. Assay used: immunoSEQ multiplex PCR; TCRdb lists only in-frame clones, some missing. The sample contains 100,000 to 150,000 clones, around 83% of which appear only once. The material sequenced was peripheral blood. The receptors originated from a man at least 80 years old with active or convalescent COVID-19. CDR3s include the opening cysteine and the closing phenylalanine or tryptophan. The D gene is left open where the match is weak. Size is stated for part of the rows, as once, few or many counts, or as a class when the clone is expanded.

cdr3_nt: TGTGCCAGCAGAATAGGGAGGGAACACTACAATGAGCAGTTCTTC; cdr3_aa: CASRIGREHYNEQFF; clone_size: NA; j_call: TRBJ2-1; d_call: TRBD2; v_call: TRBV11-2
cdr3_nt: TGTGCCACCAGCAGAGCTCGGACAGAGGAGCAGTACTTC; cdr3_aa: CATSRARTEEQYF; clone_size: NA; j_call: TRBJ2-7; d_call: NA; v_call: TRBV15
cdr3_nt: TGTGCCAGCAGCCTCGGGACTACAGATACGCAGTATTTT; cdr3_aa: CASSLGTTDTQYF; clone_size: once; j_call: TRBJ2-3; d_call: NA; v_call: TRBV7-3
cdr3_nt: TGTGCCAGCAGCCCCGGGCGTCAGGGCGGCTACACCTTC; cdr3_aa: CASSPGRQGGYTF; clone_size: NA; j_call: TRBJ1-2; d_call: NA; v_call: TRBV6-5
cdr3_nt: TGTGCCAGCAGTCCTCCCTGGGGGGACACTGAAGCTTTCTTT; cdr3_aa: CASSPPWGDTEAFF; clone_size: NA; j_call: TRBJ1-1; d_call: NA; v_call: TRBV25-1
cdr3_nt: TGTGCCAGCCGACACCCTAGCGGGGGTTACGAGCAGTACTTC; cdr3_aa: CASRHPSGGYEQYF; clone_size: NA; j_call: TRBJ2-7; d_call: TRBD2; v_call: TRBV11-2
cdr3_nt: TGTGCCAGCAGCAAGGGACAGGGGGACGAGCAGTACTTC; cdr3_aa: CASSKGQGDEQYF; clone_size: NA; j_call: TRBJ2-7; d_call: TRBD1; v_call: TRBV5-4
cdr3_nt: TGTGCCAGCAGCCAAACCGGGACCGGGGGGCAGCCCCAGCATTTT; cdr3_aa: CASSQTGTGGQPQHF; clone_size: NA; j_call: TRBJ1-5; d_call: NA; v_call: TRBV3-1/TRBV3-2
cdr3_nt: TGCGCCAGCAGCTCCCTTGTCGGGGGAGATACGCAGTATTTT; cdr3_aa: CASSSLVGGDTQYF; clone_size: NA; j_call: TRBJ2-3; d_call: NA; v_call: TRBV5-1
cdr3_nt: TGTGCCAGCAGCGACTGGGACAGGGACTACGAGCAGTACTTC; cdr3_aa: CASSDWDRDYEQYF; clone_size: NA; j_call: TRBJ2-7; d_call: TRBD1; v_call: TRBV7-8
cdr3_nt: TGTGCCAGCTCATCCAGGGGGGATGAGCAGTTCTTC; cdr3_aa: CASSSRGDEQFF; clone_size: few; j_call: TRBJ2-1; d_call: NA; v_call: TRBV18
cdr3_nt: TGTGCCAGCAGGGGCGATAACTATGGCTACACCTTC; cdr3_aa: CASRGDNYGYTF; clone_size: NA; j_call: TRBJ1-2; d_call: NA; v_call: TRBV2
cdr3_nt: TGTGCCAGCAGTCAAAAATCGACTAGCGGGGGGGCTCGCGACGAGCAGTACTTC; cdr3_aa: CASSQKSTSGGARDEQYF; clone_size: NA; j_call: TRBJ2-7; d_call: TRBD2; v_call: TRBV6-2/TRBV6-3
cdr3_nt: TGCGCCAGCAGCCAAGCACAGGGCCCCGGGGAGCTGTTTTTT; cdr3_aa: CASSQAQGPGELFF; clone_size: NA; j_call: TRBJ2-2; d_call: NA; v_call: TRBV4-1
cdr3_nt: TGTGCCAGCAGTAATGGAGTTGGCTACACCTTC; cdr3_aa: CASSNGVGYTF; clone_size: NA; j_call: TRBJ1-2; d_call: NA; v_call: TRBV2
cdr3_nt: TGTGCCAGCAGTTACCTCCGGGACAGGGAAGCGGCATTTTCCATGAACACTGAAGCTTTCTTT; cdr3_aa: CASSYLRDREAAFSMNTEAFF; clone_size: NA; j_call: TRBJ1-1; d_call: TRBD1; v_call: TRBV6-2/TRBV6-3
cdr3_nt: TGTGCCAGCAGAAGACTAGCGGGGGGGACCCAGTACTTC; cdr3_aa: CASRRLAGGTQYF; clone_size: NA; j_call: TRBJ2-5; d_call: TRBD2; v_call: TRBV2
cdr3_nt: TGTGCCAGTAGTAAGTGGGGACTGGGAAGCAATCAGCCCCAGCATTTT; cdr3_aa: CASSKWGLGSNQPQHF; clone_size: few; j_call: TRBJ1-5; d_call: NA; v_call: TRBV19
cdr3_nt: TGTGCCAGCAGCTTGGCACAGGGGATGAACACTGAAGCTTTCTTT; cdr3_aa: CASSLAQGMNTEAFF; clone_size: NA; j_call: TRBJ1-1; d_call: TRBD1; v_call: TRBV5-4
cdr3_nt: TGTGCCAGCAGTCCGAGGCCTAGCGGGGGCTACGAGCAGTACTTC; cdr3_aa: CASSPRPSGGYEQYF; clone_size: NA; j_call: TRBJ2-7; d_call: TRBD2; v_call: TRBV3-1/TRBV3-2
cdr3_nt: TGTGCCAGCAGTTTTCGGACAGGCCGACGATCGGGGTTCTTT; cdr3_aa: CASSFRTGRRSGFF; clone_size: few; j_call: TRBJ1-1; d_call: TRBD1; v_call: TRBV28
cdr3_nt: TGTGCCAGCAGGGCACCGGGACTAGCTATCAATGAGCAGTTCTTC; cdr3_aa: CASRAPGLAINEQFF; clone_size: NA; j_call: TRBJ2-1; d_call: TRBD2; v_call: TRBV6-5
cdr3_nt: TGCGCCAGCAGCCAAGGACTTTTGCCCGGACAGGGAGAGAACACTGAAGCTTTCTTT; cdr3_aa: CASSQGLLPGQGENTEAFF; clone_size: NA; j_call: TRBJ1-1; d_call: TRBD1; v_call: TRBV4-3
cdr3_nt: TGTGCCAGCAGCTTTTTACAGGGGGCGTCGGGAGGCTACACCTTC; cdr3_aa: CASSFLQGASGGYTF; clone_size: NA; j_call: TRBJ1-2; d_call: TRBD1; v_call: TRBV13
cdr3_nt: TGTGCCAGCAACACGGGTCGGTCCTATAATTCACCCCTCCACTTT; cdr3_aa: CASNTGRSYNSPLHF; clone_size: NA; j_call: TRBJ1-6; d_call: NA; v_call: TRBV5-8
cdr3_nt: TGTGCCAGCTCACCGGGACTGACGAACACCGGGGAGCTGTTTTTT; cdr3_aa: CASSPGLTNTGELFF; clone_size: NA; j_call: TRBJ2-2; d_call: NA; v_call: TRBV18
cdr3_nt: TGCGCCAGCAGCTTCTCAGGGAACTACGAGCAGTACTTC; cdr3_aa: CASSFSGNYEQYF; clone_size: NA; j_call: TRBJ2-7; d_call: NA; v_call: TRBV5-1
cdr3_nt: TGCGCCAGCAGCCCCGGACAGGTGAACACTGAAGCTTTCTTT; cdr3_aa: CASSPGQVNTEAFF; clone_size: NA; j_call: TRBJ1-1; d_call: TRBD1; v_call: TRBV5-1
cdr3_nt: TGTGCCAGCATTCCGACAGGGGGCCATACTGAAGCTTTCTTT; cdr3_aa: CASIPTGGHTEAFF; clone_size: NA; j_call: TRBJ1-1; d_call: TRBD1; v_call: TRBV2
cdr3_nt: TGTGCCAGCTCACCAACAAACCTCCCGACAGGGAGGAACGATGGCTACACCTTC; cdr3_aa: CASSPTNLPTGRNDGYTF; clone_size: NA; j_call: TRBJ1-2; d_call: TRBD1; v_call: TRBV18
cdr3_nt: TGTGCCAGCAGCTCTCAGCGGGGGGGGACAGATACGCAGTATTTT; cdr3_aa: CASSSQRGGTDTQYF; clone_size: NA; j_call: TRBJ2-3; d_call: TRBD2; v_call: TRBV7-9
cdr3_nt: TGTGCCAGCAGGGTGGGACTCTCGAGCTCCTACAATGAGCAGTTCTTC; cdr3_aa: CASRVGLSSSYNEQFF; clone_size: NA; j_call: TRBJ2-1; d_call: NA; v_call: TRBV7-2